Shown below are 30 T cell receptor beta chains from a single sample sequenced in a study of blood T cell repertoires in COVID-19 (dated by TCRdb to 2019 to 2021). Preparation of the library involved the immunoSEQ multiplex PCR assay. What TCRdb holds here is the immuneACCESS table cut down to in-frame rearrangements. Part of the clones is not present; checked against another copy, under half of the missing clones reflect an unresolved V gene, and the others are unexplained. The sample records 160,000 or so clones, approximately 86% of which are singletons. The ten top clones hold around 1.6% of the sample. Sequencing was done on a sample of peripheral blood. The receptors here all came from a woman aged 45-60 years with acute or convalescent COVID-19.

The chain carries TRBV3-1 (or the pseudogene TRBV3-2) and TRBJ2-1; D ambiguous. The CDR3 has 11 amino acids. Germline lookup yields CDR1 LGHDT and CDR2 YNNKEL (reference sequence). Trimming took off 2 bases at V and 9 bases at J, with 5 bases between the two ends. The CDR3 DNA reads as TGTGCCAGCAGCCAAACCAGTGAGCAGTTCTTC. Protein sequence: CASSQTSEQFF.

This chain joins TRBV7-8 and TRBJ2-4, with 16 bases fitting TRBD2. The V and J ends lost 5 bases and 8 bases, in that order; junction bases with no gene match: 9. Germline V gene data show CDR1 as SGHVS and CDR2 as FQNEAQ. This CDR3 has 17 residues. The CDR3 DNA reads TGTGCCAGCAGCCAGGGACTAGCGGGAGGGCCGGGGGACATTCAGTACTTC. Translating it yields CASSQGLAGGPGDIQYF.

This sequence joins TRBV13 and TRBJ2-1; 12 nucleotides align to TRBD2. Germline V gene lookup returns CDR1 PRHDT and CDR2 FYEKMQ (reference sequence). Trimming removed 5 bases from V and 6 bases from J; junction bases left unmatched: 17. This CDR3 comprises 19 residues. Here the CDR3 reads CASSHNAVLAGGPGNEQFF. CDR3 coding DNA: TGTGCCAGCAGCCACAATGCTGTACTAGCGGGAGGACCTGGCAATGAGCAGTTCTTC.

This chain joins TRBV19 and TRBJ2-7; 8 positions agree with TRBD2. This CDR3 comprises 14 residues. V gave up 5 bases and J gave up 5 bases; unmatched junction bases: 8. Germline CDR1 and CDR2: LNHDA and SQIVND (reference sequence). Written as DNA, the CDR3 is TGTGCCAGTAGTCCCTCGGGAGGGACCAACGAGCAGTACTTC. It yields the protein CASSPSGGTNEQYF.

The chain couples TRBV4-3 to TRBJ1-6; D might be TRBD1 (5 bases). CDR1 is LGHNA and CDR2 is YSLEER in the germline V gene. The CDR3 is 15 residues long. V was pared by 4 bases and J by 8 bases, with 15 bases between. The CDR3 is CASSLGRGGYSPLHF. CDR3 nucleotides: TGCGCCAGCAGCCTTGGGCGCGGGGGTTATTCACCCCTCCACTTT.

The V gene is TRBV30, the J gene TRBJ1-2, with unresolved D. The CDR3 runs 12 residues. Looked up from germline, CDR1 is GTSNPN and CDR2 is SVGIG (reference sequence). Trimming pared 6 bases from V and 4 bases from J, leaving 12 bases between. The CDR3 reads CACLPFGYGYTF. Written as DNA, the CDR3 is TGTGCCTGTCTACCCTTTGGCTATGGCTACACCTTC.

This chain links TRBV30 with TRBJ1-4; a weak D match, TRBD1 (6 bases). This CDR3 has 15 residues. In germline, CDR1 is GTSNPN, CDR2 SVGIG (reference sequence). Trimming removed 3 bases at V and 8 bases at J, with 19 bases between. The CDR3 coding sequence is TGTGCCTGGAGCGGACAGCACAAGGGGAGAGAAAAACTGTTTTTT. Its protein is CAWSGQHKGREKLFF.

The chain combines TRBV13 with TRBJ2-7, with TRBD2 as a possible D gene (5 bases). The V end lost 0 bases, the J end lost 1 base, and 10 bases lay between the germline ends. Germline CDR1 and CDR2: PRHDT and FYEKMQ (reference sequence). The CDR3 spans 15 residues. The CDR3 sequence: CASSLGASRSYEQYF. CDR3 nucleotide sequence: TGTGCCAGCAGCTTAGGGGCTAGCCGATCCTACGAGCAGTACTTC.

The chain uses TRBV20-1 and TRBJ1-2, with D maybe TRBD1 (5 bases). The CDR3 sequence is 15 residues long. In germline, CDR1 is DFQATT, CDR2 SNEGSKA (reference sequence). V dropped 3 bases and J dropped 4 bases, with 18 bases sitting between them. The CDR3 DNA reads as TGCAGTGCTAGTAATTTGGGGCCGGGCGGCTATGGCTACACCTTC. Translated, it gives CSASNLGPGGYGYTF.

The chain combines TRBV10-2 with TRBJ2-5; the D gene is possibly TRBD1 (5 bases). Per the germline V gene, CDR1 is WSHSY and CDR2 is SAAADI. V gave up 8 bases and J gave up 3 bases, with 10 bases separating them. There are 12 residues in the CDR3. CDR3 region: CASGAGKETQYF. CDR3 in DNA: TGCGCCAGCGGGGCAGGCAAAGAGACCCAGTACTTC.

This clone has a handful of counts. At the DNA level, this CDR3 is encoded by other sequences in the same sample as well. The chain has TRBV18 and TRBJ2-7, with TRBD1 matching 7 bases. The V segment lost 2 bases and the J segment 3 bases; nucleotides outside the gene matches: 1. CDR3 size: 13 residues. Germline CDR1 and CDR2: KGHSH and LQKENI. Here the CDR3 reads CASSPRDSYEQYF. CDR3 nucleotide sequence: TGTGCCAGCTCACCAAGGGACAGCTACGAGCAGTACTTC.

In its sample, this clone was seen once. The rearrangement links TRBV6-5 to TRBJ2-6; no clear D gene. CDR1 is MNHEY, CDR2 SVGAGI, per germline. V dropped 0 bases and J dropped 6 bases, with 9 bases sitting between them. The CDR3 sequence is 15 residues long. CDR3 nucleotides: TGTGCCAGCAGTTACTCCCCGTCAGAGGCCAACGTCCTGACTTTC. Translated, it gives CASSYSPSEANVLTF.

The genes are TRBV3-1 (or the pseudogene TRBV3-2) and TRBJ1-2, with 8 bases aligning to TRBD1. Germline V gene data show CDR1 as LGHDT and CDR2 as YNNKEL (reference sequence). This CDR3 comprises 16 residues. Trimming took 0 bases from V and 4 from J; bases not matched to a gene: 7. This CDR3 is CASSQDGTGDLYGYTF. In DNA form, the CDR3 reads TGTGCCAGCAGCCAAGACGGGACAGGAGATCTCTATGGCTACACCTTC.

This clone has just one count. The rearrangement joins TRBV4-1 to TRBJ2-1; 8 bases map to TRBD1. The CDR3 has 16 amino acids. J gave up 9 bases and V 4 bases, and 14 bases lay outside the gene matches. Per the germline V gene, CDR1 is MGHRA and CDR2 is YSYEKL. DNA for the CDR3: TGCGCCAGCAGCCCAAACCCGGGACAGGAAGGGGGTGAGCAGTTCTTC. It specifies CASSPNPGQEGGEQFF.

The rearrangement links TRBV30 to TRBJ1-2; D unresolved. Germline V lookup: CDR1 GTSNPN, CDR2 SVGIG (reference sequence). CDR3 size: 13 residues. V dropped 4 bases and J dropped 5 bases, with 14 bases sitting between them. The CDR3 sequence is CAWTLNSGYGYTF. The DNA of the CDR3 is TGTGCCTGGACCCTAAATAGTGGTTATGGCTACACCTTC.

This chain uses TRBV30 with TRBJ1-4; TRBD1 aligns across 7 bases. Trimming cost V 1 base and J 5 bases; bases outside gene matches: 1. In germline, CDR1 is GTSNPN, CDR2 SVGIG (reference sequence). The CDR3 runs to 13 residues. DNA for the CDR3: TGTGCCTGGAGTGAGGACAGGAATGAAAAACTGTTTTTT. It translates to CAWSEDRNEKLFF.

This rearrangement joins TRBV6-4 to TRBJ2-2, with 8 bases that match TRBD2. The CDR3 loop spans 14 amino acids. J lost 6 bases, V lost 5 bases, and 5 bases had no gene match. Germline V gives CDR1 MRHNA, CDR2 SNTAGT. This chain's CDR3 is CASSPGLVSGELFF. The DNA of the CDR3 is TGTGCCAGCAGTCCGGGACTAGTATCCGGGGAGCTGTTTTTT.

V and J are TRBV6-5 and TRBJ1-5; 7 bases are shared with TRBD1. Germline trimming cut 2 bases from V and 2 bases from J; bases unmatched to any gene: 3. The germline CDR1 and CDR2 sequences are MNHEY and SVGAGI. This CDR3 contains 15 residues. CDR3 DNA sequence: TGTGCCAGCAGTTACACAGGGGATGGCAATCAGCCCCAGCATTTT. Protein product: CASSYTGDGNQPQHF.

The CDR3 here is CASSYSRGDQPQHF. In DNA form, the CDR3 reads TGTGCCAGCAGTTACTCTCGGGGGGATCAGCCCCAGCATTTT. The V call is TRBV6-2 or TRBV6-3, the J call TRBJ1-5; D perhaps matches TRBD1 (5 bases). The length of the CDR3 is 14 residues. CDR1 is MNHEY and CDR2 is SVGEGT in the germline V gene. Between the trimmed V and J ends, which lost 0 bases and 5 bases, there was a span of 8 bases.

This clone has a single count. The J gene is TRBJ1-1, the V gene TRBV11-2; no firm D call. Germline CDR1 SGHAT, CDR2 FQNNGV. This CDR3 contains 15 residues. Trimming pared 0 bases from V and 4 bases from J, leaving 12 bases between. For the CDR3, the DNA is TGTGCCAGCAGCTTAGACCTAGTCCGGGGCACTGAAGCTTTCTTT. Its translation is CASSLDLVRGTEAFF.

The chain joins TRBV6-5 to TRBJ1-2; TRBD1 agrees at 7 bases. Germline V gene data show CDR1 as MNHEY and CDR2 as SVGAGI. The CDR3 totals 14 residues. V trimming: 2 bases; J trimming: 8 bases; junction bases outside the gene matches: 8. This CDR3 is CASSYRPTGYGYTF. In DNA, the CDR3 is TGTGCCAGCAGTTACCGACCGACAGGGTACGGCTACACCTTC.

The chain couples TRBV5-1 to TRBJ1-5, with D possibly being TRBD1 (5 bases). The germline V gene encodes CDR1 SGHRS and CDR2 YFSETQ. This CDR3 contains 15 residues. Trimming shortened V by 2 bases and J by 0 bases, and 9 bases separated the two germline ends. CDR3 sequence: CASSFGDYSNQPQHF. DNA of the CDR3: TGCGCCAGCAGCTTCGGGGACTATAGCAATCAGCCCCAGCATTTT. Looking up the rest from reference TRBV5-1 and TRBJ1-5 gives the full variable domain: KAGVTQTPRYLIKTRGQQVTLSCSPISGHRSVSWYQQTPGQGLQFLFEYFSETQRNKGNFPGRFSGRQFSNSRSEMNVSTLELGDSALYLCASSFGDYSNQPQHFGDGTRLSIL.

CDR3 amino acids: CASSPRVAGGKSTDTQYF. The CDR3 DNA reads TGTGCCAGCTCACCCCGAGTAGCGGGGGGGAAGAGCACAGATACGCAGTATTTT. The rearrangement uses TRBV18 and TRBJ2-3, with 11 nucleotides matching TRBD2. This CDR3 contains 18 residues. Trimming took 3 bases from V and 0 from J; bases not matched to a gene: 8. Germline V gene data show CDR1 as KGHSH and CDR2 as LQKENI.

The genes are TRBV18 and TRBJ2-7, with a tentative D call TRBD1 (5 bases). The length of the CDR3 is 14 residues. Germline V gene lookup returns CDR1 KGHSH and CDR2 LQKENI. The ends were cut back, 6 bases at V and 2 bases at J, with 14 bases in the middle. Here the CDR3 reads CASSAEDITYEQYF. The DNA for the CDR3 is TGTGCCAGCTCCGCTGAGGACATTACCTACGAGCAGTACTTC.

The rearrangement joins TRBV5-4 to TRBJ1-2, with D perhaps matching TRBD1 (6 bases). CDR3 size: 15 residues. V lost 4 bases and J 1 base, leaving 14 bases between the germline ends. CDR1 is SGHNT, CDR2 YYREEE, per germline (reference sequence). The CDR3 DNA is TGTGCCAGCAGCCTTACGGGGGGGCATAACTATGGCTACACCTTC. This codes for CASSLTGGHNYGYTF.

This rearrangement joins TRBV5-1 to TRBJ2-5; tentatively, D is TRBD1 (6 bases). From germline, CDR1 is SGHRS and CDR2 YFSETQ. The CDR3 runs 13 residues. Trimming removed 5 bases at V and 7 bases at J, with 15 bases between. The CDR3 region has the DNA TGCGCCAGCAGTGACGGACAGCTTGGGACCCAGTACTTC. The encoded protein is CASSDGQLGTQYF.

The chain is built from TRBV5-1 and TRBJ2-1, with 12 positions matching TRBD2. This CDR3 is 19 amino acids long. Germline-derived CDR1 and CDR2 are SGHRS and YFSETQ. Trimming cost V 1 base and J 0 bases; bases outside gene matches: 8. The CDR3 DNA follows: TGCGCCAGCAGCTTGACCGGGACTAGCGGGCCGAGCTCCTACAATGAGCAGTTCTTC. This gives the protein CASSLTGTSGPSSYNEQFF.

The chain links TRBV4-1 to TRBJ2-1; D possibly corresponds to TRBD2 (6 bases). CDR1 is MGHRA, CDR2 YSYEKL, per germline. This CDR3 region has 14 residues. V was trimmed by 0 bases and J by 10 bases, leaving 13 bases between them. In nucleotides, the CDR3 is TGCGCCAGCAGCCAAGATACCGTTAGCGGCGAGCAGTTCTTC. This translates into CASSQDTVSGEQFF.

The chain couples TRBV27 to TRBJ2-3; the match to TRBD1 covers 8 bases. The CDR3 is 12 amino acids. The V and J ends lost 8 bases and 5 bases, in that order; junction bases with no gene match: 3. Looked up from germline, CDR1 is MNHEY and CDR2 is SMNVEV (reference sequence). This CDR3 is CASAGGQDTQYF. CDR3 sequence (DNA): TGTGCCAGCGCAGGGGGCCAAGATACGCAGTATTTT.

The chain uses TRBV7-9 and TRBJ2-6; the D is unclear. Germline CDR1 reads SEHNR; CDR2 reads FQNEAQ (reference sequence). The CDR3 is made up of 16 amino acids. The V end lost 5 bases, the J end lost 1 base, and 12 bases lay between the germline ends. The CDR3: CASSPPVVSGANVLTF. Here the CDR3 DNA reads TGTGCCAGCAGCCCTCCCGTAGTATCTGGGGCCAACGTCCTGACTTTC.